These T cell receptor beta chains were read from a single sample in a study of cytomegalovirus exposure and HLA in healthy donors. Generated by immunoSEQ multiplex PCR, the TCRdb table keeps only in-frame clones and is missing some. The sample includes more than 95,000 clones, over 65% seen only once; the top ten take 7.5% to 9%. The source material was PBMCs. The receptors come from a man aged 35 to 55 in good health and CMV-seropositive. The CDR3 runs from the conserved cysteine through the conserved F or W. Clone size is shown for a subset of rows, as once, few, many or a class of expanded clone.

clone_size	v_call	cdr3_aa
.	TRBV19	CASSISGGDSQYF
.	TRBV19	CASSIELVSSDTQYF
.	TRBV28	CASRGGYGNQPQHF
.	TRBV20-1	CSATRGEQFF
.	TRBV5-4	CASSSPRDRVTDTQYF
.	TRBV23-1	CASSGLAGELDEQFF
.	TRBV5-1	CASSSGLAGDVDEQFF
.	TRBV5-4	CASSSPSSGDEQFF
.	TRBV25-1	CASGSPSGSTQYF
.	TRBV4-1	CASSQAPRGNGYTF
.	TRBV7-9	CASSGQDLKAFF
.	TRBV4-2	CASTHYGGGSSYNEQFF
.	TRBV29-1	CSVARDTEAFF
few	TRBV19	CASSTLRDRAVKLFF
.	TRBV10-3	CAISEPPGGQPQHF
.	TRBV7-2	CASSPYREREQYF
.	TRBV10-3	CATDGQGPAWLETQYF
few	TRBV13	CASSQDRLGEQYF
.	TRBV14	CASSQVASGIVTQYF
.	TRBV2	CASSESNSLDYGYTF
.	TRBV2	CASSERSLNTEAFF
.	TRBV4-2	CASSQRGGTDTQYF
.	TRBV19	CASSMEGPTGRQGYTF
.	TRBV11-2	CASSFPKTGLAGDTDTQYF
.	TRBV19	CASSAQQGNQPQHF
few	TRBV14	CASSNTGGAGNTGELFF
.	TRBV19	CASSMFTANYGYTF
.	TRBV9	CASSVGETGGIQPQHF
few	TRBV9	CASSMGGGTDTQYF
.	TRBV15	CATSNTGLGGEQYF
.	TRBV19	CASTSGSRNEQFF
.	TRBV7-2	CASSLVVRVSAGELFF
few	TRBV6-6	CASSPRGQGTSPLHF
once	TRBV14	CASSQTGGFGSPLHF
.	TRBV18	CASSSVVAGVVYEQYF
.	TRBV25-1	CASRGLAGRDEQFF
.	TRBV23-1	CASSPKEGGGPPSNQPQHF
.	TRBV30	CAWRGTGTYQPQHF
medium-sized	TRBV27	CASGLTLYEQYF
.	TRBV12-5	CASGLVPAGGNNEKLFF
few	TRBV6-6	CASSYSGEKLFF
once	TRBV29-1	CSVEVGSPDTQYF
.	TRBV19	CASWSNRFSSGNTIYF
few	TRBV4-3	CASSQDWDFTGELFF
few	TRBV28	CASSRSQGAGEKLFF
.	TRBV6-5	CASSYGFGGAPTEAFF
.	TRBV9	CASSVAQGQVYGYTF
.	TRBV7-2	CASSFTGSGETQYF
.	TRBV5-6	CASSLERNYGYTF
once	TRBV13	CASSLATSGNPDTQYF
.	TRBV9	CASSSRDSGISGNTIYF
few	TRBV5-8	CASSFGGSNGYEQYF
.	TRBV5-6	CASSLNRGTYGYTF
.	TRBV7-9	CASSLVQRGPQETQYF
.	TRBV6-1	CASRVGTGVIYEQFF